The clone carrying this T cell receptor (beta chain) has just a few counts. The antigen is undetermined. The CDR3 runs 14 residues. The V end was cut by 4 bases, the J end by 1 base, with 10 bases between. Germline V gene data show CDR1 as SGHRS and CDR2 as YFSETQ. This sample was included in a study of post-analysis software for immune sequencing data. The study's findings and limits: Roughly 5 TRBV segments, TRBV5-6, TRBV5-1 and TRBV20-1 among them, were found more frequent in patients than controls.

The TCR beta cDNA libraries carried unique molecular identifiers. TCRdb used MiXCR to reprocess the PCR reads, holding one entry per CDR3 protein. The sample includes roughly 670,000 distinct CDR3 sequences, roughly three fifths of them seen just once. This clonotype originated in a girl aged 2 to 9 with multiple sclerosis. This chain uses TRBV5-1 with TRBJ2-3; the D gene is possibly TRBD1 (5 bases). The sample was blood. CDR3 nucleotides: TGCGCCAGCAGCCTAGGACACGGCACAGATACGCAGTATTTT. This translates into CASSLGHGTDTQYF.